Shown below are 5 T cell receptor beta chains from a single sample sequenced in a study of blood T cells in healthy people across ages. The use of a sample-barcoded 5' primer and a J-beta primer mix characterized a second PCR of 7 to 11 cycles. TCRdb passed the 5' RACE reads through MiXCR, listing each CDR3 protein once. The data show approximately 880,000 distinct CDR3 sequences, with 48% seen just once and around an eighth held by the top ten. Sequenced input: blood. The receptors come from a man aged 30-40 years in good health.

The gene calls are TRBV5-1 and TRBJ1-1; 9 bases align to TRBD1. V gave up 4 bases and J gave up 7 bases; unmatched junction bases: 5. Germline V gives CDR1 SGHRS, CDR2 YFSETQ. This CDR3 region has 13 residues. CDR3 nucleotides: TGCGCCAGCAGCGCGGGACAGGGCTTTGAAGCTTTCTTT. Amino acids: CASSAGQGFEAFF.

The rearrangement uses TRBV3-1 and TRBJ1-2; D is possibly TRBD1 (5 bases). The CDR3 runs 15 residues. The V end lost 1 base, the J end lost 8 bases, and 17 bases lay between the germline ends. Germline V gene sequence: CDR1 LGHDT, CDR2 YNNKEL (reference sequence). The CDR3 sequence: CASSQGIATESGYTF. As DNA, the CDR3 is TGTGCCAGCAGCCAAGGTATAGCGACAGAATCGGGCTACACCTTC.

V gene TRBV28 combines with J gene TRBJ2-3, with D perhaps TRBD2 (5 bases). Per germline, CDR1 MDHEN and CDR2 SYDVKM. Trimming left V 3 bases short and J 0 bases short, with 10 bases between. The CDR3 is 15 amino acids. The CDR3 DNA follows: TGTGCCAGCAGTTTTGGAGCGGCTAGCACAGATACGCAGTATTTT. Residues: CASSFGAASTDTQYF. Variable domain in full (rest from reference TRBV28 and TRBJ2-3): DVKVTQSSRYLVKRTGEKVFLECVQDMDHENMFWYRQDPGLGLRLIYFSYDVKMKEKGDIPEGYSVSREKKERFSLILESASTNQTSMYLCASSFGAASTDTQYFGPGTRLTVL.

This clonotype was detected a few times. The CDR3 loop is CASSSGQSTYEQYF. The CDR3 bases are TGTGCCAGCAGCTCGGGACAGAGCACCTACGAGCAGTACTTC. This sequence joins TRBV7-2 and TRBJ2-7, with 7 nucleotides matching TRBD1. CDR1 is SGHTA and CDR2 is FQGNSA in the germline V gene. Germline trimming cut 4 bases from V and 2 bases from J; bases unmatched to any gene: 5. The CDR3 length is 14 residues.

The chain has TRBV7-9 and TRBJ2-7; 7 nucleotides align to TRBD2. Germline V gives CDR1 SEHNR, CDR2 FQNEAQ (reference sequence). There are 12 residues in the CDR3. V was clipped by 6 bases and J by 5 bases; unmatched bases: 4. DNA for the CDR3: TGTGCCAGCAGAAGCGGGGCCGACGAGCAGTACTTC. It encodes CASRSGADEQYF.